The clone carrying this T cell receptor beta chain has only one observation. The target antigen is unknown. Some clones are missing from TCRdb's copy, which holds only in-frame ones; the method was immunoSEQ multiplex PCR. Among 2 million to 2.5 million clones listed, nearly 97% were seen once. The CDR3 covers 14 residues. V lost 1 base and J lost 5, with 9 bases in between. CDR1 SGHTA and CDR2 FQGTGA come from the germline V gene. The data were taken from a study of shared clonotypes between healthy human individuals. Study-wide points: Non-shared clonotypes displayed generation probabilities falling below those of clonotypes present in all four donors. It was observed that 5% to 6% of naive CD4 clonotypes were shared across a handful of donors. Larger richness was generally estimated for naive than memory subsets.

Partitioning of CD4+ cells yielded a CD45RA+ naive subset and a CD45RA-negative memory subset. Sequenced: naive CD4+ T cells sorted from blood. The subset denotes: CD45RA+ positively selected. The chain uses TRBV7-3 and TRBJ2-1; unclear D gene. This TCR was sampled from a man aged 18 to 30 in good health. This CDR3 is CASSLRSWDNEQFF. In DNA, the CDR3 is TGTGCCAGCAGCTTAAGATCCTGGGACAATGAGCAGTTCTTC.